Listed here is a single T cell receptor (beta chain). Trimming took 2 bases from V and 2 from J, leaving 10 bases between them. The germline V gene has CDR1 DFQATT and CDR2 SNEGSKA (reference sequence). The CDR3 is made up of 14 amino acids. This sample is drawn from a study of CD8 T cells in Susac syndrome. The sequenced target, TCR beta, came from blood CD8+ and CD4+ T cells. cDNA came from roughly 0.53 to 1 ug RNA primed by random hexamers. TCRdb redid the calling of the immunoSEQ multiplex PCR reads with MiXCR, one entry per CDR3 protein. The sample holds about 400,000 distinct CDR3 sequences, 75% to 90% seen once.

The rearrangement uses TRBV20-1 and TRBJ2-1; D is unclear. The receptor's source is a human donor with multiple sclerosis. Source material: CD8+ T cells from PBMCs. CDR3: CSARPPTAYNEQFF. Here the CDR3 DNA reads TGCAGTGCTAGACCCCCGACGGCCTACAATGAGCAGTTCTTC.